This record covers a single TCR beta chain. TCRdb reanalysed the RT-PCR reads using MiXCR and keeps one entry per CDR3 protein. Of about 530,000 distinct CDR3 sequences in the sample, about 11% were seen once. This specimen comes from a study of response to subunit inactivated influenza vaccine. V lost 2 bases, J lost 5 bases, and 15 bases lay in between. Germline lookup yields CDR1 DFQATT and CDR2 SNEGSKA (reference sequence). CDR3 length: 14 amino acids. Sequenced material: PBMCs from blood, taken on the day of vaccination. This TCR came from a man aged 50-60 years who received an inactivated influenza vaccine. This rearrangement joins TRBV20-1 to TRBJ2-5; D unclear. The CDR3 DNA sequence: TGCAGTGCTAGATGGCCAGCGCCTCATGAGACCCAGTACTTC. The encoded protein is CSARWPAPHETQYF.